Listed below are T cell receptor beta chains from one sample, sequenced in a study of blood T cell repertoires in COVID-19. Assay: immunoSEQ multiplex PCR; the TCRdb copy retains only in-frame clones and omits some. The repertoire includes about 150,000 clones, around 92% of them detected once, and about 2.8% sits in the top ten. The sample comprised peripheral blood. These receptor sequences come from a man in his sixties with acute or convalescent COVID-19. Each CDR3 is given with its conserved first and last residue. A D gene is named only where the DNA matches it firmly. Size tells how often a clone was seen (once, few, many) or the class of an expanded clone, and some rows leave it out.

clone_size | j_call | v_call | d_call | cdr3_nt | cdr3_aa
. | TRBJ2-2 | TRBV7-2 | TRBD1 | TGTGCCAGCCGCCCCCCGGGACAGTTAACCGGGGAGCTGTTTTTT | CASRPPGQLTGELFF
few | TRBJ2-1 | TRBV6-6 | TRBD1 | TGTGCCAGCAGTTCCACAGGGGGCGGCGATGAGCAGTTCTTC | CASSSTGGGDEQFF
. | TRBJ1-3 | TRBV4-1 | . | TGCGCCAGCAGCCAACCAAGGGAGGGTTCTGGAAACACCATATATTTT | CASSQPREGSGNTIYF
. | TRBJ1-2 | TRBV19 | TRBD1 | TGTGCCAGTAGGGGGAAGCGACAGGGCGCCGATGGCTACACCTTC | CASRGKRQGADGYTF
. | TRBJ2-2 | TRBV7-9 | TRBD1 | TGTGCCAGCAGCCCGACAGGGGCGAACACCGGGGAGCTGTTTTTT | CASSPTGANTGELFF
once | TRBJ1-2 | TRBV7-3 | . | TGTGCCAGCAGCCCAAGGGGGGGCGAAGATGAAGGCTACACCTTC | CASSPRGGEDEGYTF
once | TRBJ2-7 | TRBV7-9 | . | TGTGCCAGCAGCTTAGTGCCAGAATCCTACGAGCAGTACTTC | CASSLVPESYEQYF
. | TRBJ1-2 | TRBV11-2 | . | TGTGCCAGCAAAGGCATAGCGGGAGAGCGTAACTATGGCTACACCTTC | CASKGIAGERNYGYTF
. | TRBJ2-1 | TRBV2 | . | TGTGCCAGCAGTGAAGAACAGCCCTCCTACAATGAGCAGTTCTTC | CASSEEQPSYNEQFF
. | TRBJ2-3 | TRBV11-3 | TRBD2 | TGTGCCAGCAGCTCAGGTCTAGCGGGGGGCACAGATACGCAGTATTTT | CASSSGLAGGTDTQYF
. | TRBJ2-6 | TRBV10-1 | . | TGCGCCAGCAGTGAGTCGAGGATCGGAAGATCTGGGGCCAACGTCCTGACTTTC | CASSESRIGRSGANVLTF
. | TRBJ1-6 | TRBV7-2 | TRBD1 | TGTGCCAGCAGCCCGACAGGGGCCTATAATTCACCCCTCCACTTT | CASSPTGAYNSPLHF
. | TRBJ2-2 | TRBV4-3 | TRBD2 | TGCGCCAGCAGCCAACCCGGGAGGGTTGGGCGCACCGGGGAGCTGTTTTTT | CASSQPGRVGRTGELFF
. | TRBJ1-2 | TRBV20-1 | . | TGCAGTGCTAGTGGGGCAGAACTTACCTATGGCTACACCTTC | CSASGAELTYGYTF
. | TRBJ1-1 | TRBV10-3 | . | TGTGCCATCACGAATCGGGAGGGGTCCGAAGCTTTCTTT | CAITNREGSEAFF
. | TRBJ2-1 | TRBV27 | TRBD2 | TGTGCCAGCAGGACCCTACTAGCGGGGTTAGCTGGGAGAGAAGTATACAATGAGCAGTTCTTC | CASRTLLAGLAGREVYNEQFF
. | TRBJ1-4 | TRBV10-2 | . | TGCGCCAGCAGTTGGCAAGTCAATGAAAAACTGTTTTTT | CASSWQVNEKLFF
. | TRBJ2-3 | TRBV30 | TRBD1 | TGTGCCTGGAGTCGGATGGACAGGCCGGTCCTAGGCACAGATACGCAGTATTTT | CAWSRMDRPVLGTDTQYF
. | TRBJ2-5 | TRBV7-8 | . | TGTGCCAGCAGCCCCACGAAGGGGCTGAAGACCCAGTACTTC | CASSPTKGLKTQYF
. | TRBJ1-3 | TRBV11-2 | . | TGTGCCAGCAGCACGGGACTTGGAGGCGCCATATATTTT | CASSTGLGGAIYF
. | TRBJ1-3 | TRBV5-6 | . | TGTGCCAGCAGCTTGCGGGGGTACACACGCTCTGGAAACACCATATATTTT | CASSLRGYTRSGNTIYF
. | TRBJ2-7 | TRBV7-2 | . | TGTGCCAGCAGTTCATACGACTATAACCACGAGCAGTACTTC | CASSSYDYNHEQYF
once | TRBJ1-2 | TRBV7-2 | . | TGTGCCAGCAGCCCGAGGGCTTCGGGCGGCTACACCTTC | CASSPRASGGYTF
. | TRBJ2-3 | TRBV5-1 | . | TGCGCCAGCAGCTTGGGCGACCGGGACTGGGTCGATACGCAGTATTTT | CASSLGDRDWVDTQYF
few | TRBJ1-2 | TRBV7-9 | . | TGTGCCAGCAGCCCTAGTGGGGGGGTCTTGTATGGCTACACCTTC | CASSPSGGVLYGYTF